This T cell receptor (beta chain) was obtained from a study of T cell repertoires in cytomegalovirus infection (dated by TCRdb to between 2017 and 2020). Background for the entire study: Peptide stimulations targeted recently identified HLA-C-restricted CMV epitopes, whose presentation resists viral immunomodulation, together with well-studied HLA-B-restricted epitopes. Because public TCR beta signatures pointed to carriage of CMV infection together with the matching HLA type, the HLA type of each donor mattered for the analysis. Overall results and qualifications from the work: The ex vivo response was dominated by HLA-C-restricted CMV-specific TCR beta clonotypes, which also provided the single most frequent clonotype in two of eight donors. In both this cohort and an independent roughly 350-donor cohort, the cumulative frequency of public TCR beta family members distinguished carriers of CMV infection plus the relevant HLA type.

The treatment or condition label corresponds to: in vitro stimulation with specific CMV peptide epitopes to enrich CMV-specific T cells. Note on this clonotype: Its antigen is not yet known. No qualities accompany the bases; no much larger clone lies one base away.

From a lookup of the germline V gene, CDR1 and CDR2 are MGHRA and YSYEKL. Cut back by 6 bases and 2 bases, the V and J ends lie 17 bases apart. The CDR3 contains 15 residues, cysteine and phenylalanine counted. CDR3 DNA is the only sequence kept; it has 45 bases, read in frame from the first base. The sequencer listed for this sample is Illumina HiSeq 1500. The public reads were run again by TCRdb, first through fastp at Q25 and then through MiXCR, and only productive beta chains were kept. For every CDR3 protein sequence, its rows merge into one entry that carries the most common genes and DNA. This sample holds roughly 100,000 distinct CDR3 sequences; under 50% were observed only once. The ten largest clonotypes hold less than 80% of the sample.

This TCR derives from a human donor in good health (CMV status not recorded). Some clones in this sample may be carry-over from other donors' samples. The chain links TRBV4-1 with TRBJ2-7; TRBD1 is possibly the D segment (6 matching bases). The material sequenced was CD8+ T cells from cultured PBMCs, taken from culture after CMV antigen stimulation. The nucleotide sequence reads TGCGCCAGCAGAGACAGGTTGGGCAATCCCTACGAGCAGTACTTC. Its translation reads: CASRDRLGNPYEQYF.